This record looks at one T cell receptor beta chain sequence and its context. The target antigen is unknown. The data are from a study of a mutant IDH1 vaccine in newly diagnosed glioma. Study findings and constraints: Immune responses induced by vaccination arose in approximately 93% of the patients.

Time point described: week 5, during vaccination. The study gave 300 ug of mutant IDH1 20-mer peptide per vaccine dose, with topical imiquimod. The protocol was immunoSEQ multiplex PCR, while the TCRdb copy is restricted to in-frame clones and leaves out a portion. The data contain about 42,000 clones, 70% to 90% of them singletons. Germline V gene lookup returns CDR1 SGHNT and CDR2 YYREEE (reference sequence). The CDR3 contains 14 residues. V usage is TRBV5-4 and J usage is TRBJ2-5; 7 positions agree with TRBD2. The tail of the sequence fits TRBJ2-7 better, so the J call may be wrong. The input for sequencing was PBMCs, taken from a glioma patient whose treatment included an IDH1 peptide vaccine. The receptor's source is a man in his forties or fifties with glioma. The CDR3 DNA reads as TGTGCCAGCAGCTTAGGACTAGGGGCCTACGAGCAGTACTTC. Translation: CASSLGLGAYEQYF.